A selection of T cell receptor beta chains follows, all from one sample in a study of T cells in Graves' hyperthyroidism and ophthalmopathy. A single record per CDR3 protein comes from TCRdb applying MiXCR to the multiplex PCR reads. The data show approximately 430,000 distinct CDR3 sequences, 15% to 19% seen once. Sequencing used blood. The receptors were sampled from a woman between 18 and 30 years old with Graves' hyperthyroidism. The CDR3 runs from the conserved cysteine through the conserved F or W. The D gene is left open where the match is weak. Expanded clones are given a class, and other clones once, few, many or no size at all.

size: few; D: TRBD1; V: TRBV10-2; length: 13; J: TRBJ2-7; CDR3: CASTPGQRYEQYF; DNA: TGCGCCAGCACCCCGGGACAGAGGTACGAGCAGTACTTC
size: many; D: TRBD1; V: TRBV18; length: 13; J: TRBJ1-1; CDR3: CASSQDRDTEAFF; DNA: TGTGCCAGCTCACAAGACAGGGACACTGAAGCTTTCTTT
size: many; D: NA; V: TRBV6-2/TRBV6-3; length: 13; J: TRBJ2-5; CDR3: CASSAGVLETQYF; DNA: TGTGCCAGCAGTGCCGGGGTTCTTGAGACCCAGTACTTC
size: few; D: NA; V: TRBV3-1; length: 14; J: TRBJ1-2; CDR3: CASSQEIGRDGYTF; DNA: TGTGCCAGCAGCCAAGAAATCGGCCGGGATGGCTACACCTTC
size: many; D: NA; V: TRBV11-3; length: 14; J: TRBJ2-1; CDR3: CASIKGGEYNEQFF; DNA: TGTGCCAGCATCAAAGGGGGGGAATACAATGAGCAGTTCTTC
size: many; D: NA; V: TRBV6-1; length: 16; J: TRBJ2-2; CDR3: CASSYRDASNTGELFF; DNA: TGTGCCAGCAGTTACCGGGACGCGAGCAACACCGGGGAGCTGTTTTTT
size: few; D: NA; V: TRBV12-3/TRBV12-4; length: 15; J: TRBJ1-5; CDR3: CASSPTGAINQPQHF; DNA: TGTGCCAGCAGCCCGACAGGCGCTATAAATCAGCCCCAGCATTTT
size: many; D: TRBD1; V: TRBV11-2; length: 18; J: TRBJ2-7; CDR3: CASSTPQGARISSYEQYF; DNA: TGTGCCAGCAGCACCCCACAGGGGGCGCGGATAAGTTCCTACGAGCAGTACTTC
size: many; D: NA; V: TRBV10-3; length: 12; J: TRBJ2-1; CDR3: CAISEVGNEQFF; DNA: TGTGCCATCAGTGAGGTGGGGAATGAGCAGTTCTTC
size: many; D: NA; V: TRBV5-5; length: 16; J: TRBJ2-7; CDR3: CASSRGPRTDSYEQYF; DNA: TGTGCCAGCAGTCGTGGACCGAGGACAGACTCCTACGAGCAGTACTTC
size: many; D: NA; V: TRBV11-3; length: 14; J: TRBJ2-5; CDR3: CASSLAVIGETQYF; DNA: TGTGCCAGCAGCTTAGCCGTCATTGGGGAGACCCAGTACTTC
size: few; D: TRBD1; V: TRBV5-1; length: 14; J: TRBJ2-1; CDR3: CASSRTGGANEQFF; DNA: TGCGCCAGCAGCAGGACAGGGGGCGCGAATGAGCAGTTCTTC
size: NA; D: NA; V: TRBV19; length: 17; J: TRBJ1-4; CDR3: CASSPWVGGQANEKLFF; DNA: TGTGCCAGTAGCCCCTGGGTCGGCGGGCAGGCTAATGAAAAACTGTTTTTT
size: many; D: TRBD2; V: TRBV30; length: 16; J: TRBJ2-2; CDR3: CAWKTSGAMNTGELFF; DNA: TGTGCCTGGAAGACTAGCGGGGCCATGAACACCGGGGAGCTGTTTTTT
size: NA; D: NA; V: TRBV5-5; length: 14; J: TRBJ2-3; CDR3: CASSLDSPTDTRYF; DNA: TGTGCCAGCAGCTTGGACTCTCCAACAGATACGCGGTATTTT